This entry lists 23 T cell receptor beta chains sequenced from one sample in a study of molecular identifiers for immune sequencing clone quantification. TCRdb analysed the PCR reads with MiXCR anew, one entry per CDR3 protein. The data show hundreds of thousands of distinct CDR3 sequences, 25% seen once. The specimen sequenced was naive CD8+ T cells from blood, with Jurkat cell RNA spiked in. Subset noted: FACS-sorted CD8+CD4-CCR7+CD45RA+ naive T cells. All receptors come from a human donor in good health. Some libraries in this study had Jurkat cell RNA spiked in.

This clonotype was seen many times. The genes are TRBV5-4 and TRBJ2-2; D is unresolved. CDR1 is SGHNT and CDR2 is YYREEE in the germline V gene (reference sequence). This CDR3 is 14 amino acids long. V shed 0 bases and J shed 1 base, with 4 bases lying between them. CDR3 protein: CASSLGENTGELFF. The DNA of the CDR3 is TGTGCCAGCAGCTTGGGAGAGAACACCGGGGAGCTGTTTTTT.

This clonotype was seen repeatedly, ten times or more. The V call is TRBV28, the J call TRBJ1-4; unclear D gene. Germline values: CDR1 MDHEN, CDR2 SYDVKM. CDR3 size: 15 residues. V was trimmed by 5 bases and J by 3 bases, leaving 13 bases between them. The CDR3, as DNA: TGTGCCAGCAGTACCGCGGAACAGCCTAATGAAAAACTGTTTTTT. Its protein product is CASSTAEQPNEKLFF.

This clonotype was counted many times. The chain recombines TRBV4-1 with TRBJ2-5; no clear D gene. The V and J ends lost 4 bases and 4 bases respectively, with 10 bases between them. Per the germline V gene, CDR1 is MGHRA and CDR2 is YSYEKL. This CDR3 has 13 amino acids. CDR3 DNA: TGCGCCAGCAGCCCCGTGGCAGGAGAGACCCAGTACTTC. This translates into CASSPVAGETQYF.

There are many counts of this clonotype. The chain combines TRBV7-9 with TRBJ2-2; D unclear. The CDR3 runs 12 residues. The germline gives CDR1 SEHNR, CDR2 FQNEAQ (reference sequence). V shed 5 bases and J shed 4 bases, with 5 bases lying between them. In nucleotides, the CDR3 is TGTGCCAGCAGCCGGGTCACCGGGGAGCTGTTTTTT. Translated: CASSRVTGELFF. Looking up the rest from reference TRBV7-9 and TRBJ2-2 gives the full variable domain: DTGVSQNPRHKITKRGQNVTFRCDPISEHNRLYWYRQTLGQGPEFLTYFQNEAQLEKSRLLSDRFSAERPKGSFSTLEIQRTEQGDSAMYLCASSRVTGELFFGEGSRLTVL.

At least ten counts were recorded for this clonotype. J is TRBJ2-1 and V is TRBV29-1; D might be TRBD2 (6 bases). Trimming took 6 bases from V and 4 from J, leaving 16 bases between them. This CDR3 has 14 residues. Germline CDR1 SQVTM, CDR2 ANQGSEA. The CDR3 protein is CSVMGPGVYNEQFF. The CDR3 DNA follows: TGCAGCGTGATGGGACCGGGGGTATACAATGAGCAGTTCTTC.

This clonotype was counted ten times or more. The rearrangement joins TRBV12-5 to TRBJ2-1, with unresolved D. This CDR3 is 15 amino acids long. V shed 1 base and J shed 10 bases, with 17 bases lying between them. Germline CDR1 LGHNT, CDR2 FRNRAP. CDR3 bases: TGTGCTAGTGGTTTGGGTTTGTCGCGGCCCGGGGAGCAGTTCTTC. It translates to CASGLGLSRPGEQFF. The full variable domain, with the rest looked up from reference TRBV12-5 and TRBJ2-1, is DARVTQTPRHKVTEMGQEVTMRCQPILGHNTVFWYRQTMMQGLELLAYFRNRAPLDDSGMPKDRFSAEMPDATLATLKIQPSEPRDSAVYFCASGLGLSRPGEQFFGPGTRLTVL.

This clonotype has at least ten counts. The chain uses TRBV19 and TRBJ2-3, with D tentatively TRBD1 or TRBD2 (5 bases each). V shed 4 bases and J shed 5 bases, with 16 bases lying between them. CDR1 is LNHDA, CDR2 SQIVND, per germline (reference sequence). The CDR3 has 15 residues. In DNA, the CDR3 is TGTGCCAGTAGTACTATCGGGACCTTAGGAGATACGCAGTATTTT. It yields the protein CASSTIGTLGDTQYF.

This clonotype was detected ten times or more. The rearrangement joins TRBV6-1 to TRBJ2-3, with 8 nucleotides matching TRBD2. The junction had 11 bases not matched to a gene; V was cut back by 3 bases and J by 3 bases. The germline V gene encodes CDR1 MNHNS and CDR2 SASEGT. The CDR3 is 17 amino acids. The CDR3 sequence: CASSDYLAGLRTDTQYF. The CDR3 DNA reads TGTGCCAGCAGTGATTATTTAGCGGGGTTAAGGACAGATACGCAGTATTTT.

This clonotype was found a few times. The V gene is TRBV7-2, the J gene TRBJ1-5; the D is unclear. V was pared by 0 bases and J by 0 bases, with 6 bases between. This CDR3 region has 15 residues. From germline, CDR1 is SGHTA and CDR2 FQGNSA. In nucleotides, the CDR3 is TGTGCCAGCAGCTTAGCGACGGTTAGCAATCAGCCCCAGCATTTT. Protein sequence: CASSLATVSNQPQHF.

Remarks on this clonotype: Only one base separates this from a far larger clonotype, so it likely reflects a read error. The CDR3 loop reads CASSRGRYEQYF. As DNA, the CDR3 is TGTGCCAGCAGCCGAGGAAGGTACGAGCAGTACTTC. The rearrangement uses TRBV14 and TRBJ2-7; D not resolved. The germline V and J ends were trimmed by 4 bases and 4 bases, with 8 bases remaining between them. Germline lookup yields CDR1 SGHDN and CDR2 FVKESK. The CDR3 is 12 residues long.

This clonotype was seen at least ten times. The chain uses TRBV7-9 and TRBJ1-5; D not certain. Trimming took off 5 bases at V and 2 bases at J, with 10 bases between the two ends. CDR1 and CDR2 (germline): SEHNR, FQNEAQ (reference sequence). CDR3 length: 14 residues. The CDR3: CASSPTPGNQPQHF. The CDR3 DNA follows: TGTGCCAGCAGCCCGACCCCCGGCAATCAGCCCCAGCATTTT.

At least ten counts were recorded for this clonotype. The V gene is TRBV4-3, the J gene TRBJ2-1, with a possible D match to TRBD1 (5 bases). This CDR3 is 15 amino acids long. Germline V CDR1 and CDR2: LGHNA, YSLEER. With 1 base removed from V and 4 bases from J, the gap between germline ends came to 11 bases. CDR3 sequence: CASSQASGIYNEQFF. CDR3 coding DNA: TGCGCCAGCAGCCAAGCCTCAGGGATTTACAATGAGCAGTTCTTC.

This clonotype occurred many times. V and J are TRBV7-8 and TRBJ2-1, with D unresolved. Germline CDR1 SGHVS, CDR2 FQNEAQ. CDR3 length equals 16 residues. V lost 4 bases, J lost 7 bases, and 20 bases lay in between. CDR3 DNA sequence: TGTGCCAGCAGCTCAGATTCCGGCTCCTCCCGGAATGAGCAGTTCTTC. This encodes CASSSDSGSSRNEQFF. The variable domain in full, with the rest retrieved from reference TRBV7-8 and TRBJ2-1, is GAGVSQSPRYKVAKRGQDVALRCDPISGHVSLFWYQQALGQGPEFLTYFQNEAQLDKSGLPSDRFFAERPEGSVSTLKIQRTQQEDSAVYLCASSSDSGSSRNEQFFGPGTRLTVL.

V and J are TRBV20-1 and TRBJ1-1, with D maybe TRBD1 (6 bases). CDR3 length equals 14 residues. The V end was cut by 0 bases, the J end by 14 bases, with 22 bases between. Germline loops: CDR1 DFQATT, CDR2 SNEGSKA (reference sequence). The CDR3 spells CSARDTGTNTAAFF. The CDR3 nucleotides read TGCAGTGCTAGAGATACAGGGACCAACACTGCAGCCTTCTTT.

At least ten counts were recorded for this clonotype. The V and J genes are TRBV28 and TRBJ2-5, with 7 bases that match TRBD1. The CDR3 spans 16 residues. Germline trimming cut 5 bases from V and 2 bases from J; bases unmatched to any gene: 11. Germline CDR1 MDHEN, CDR2 SYDVKM. The CDR3: CASSPNYRGPQETQYF. DNA for the CDR3: TGTGCCAGCAGTCCAAATTACAGGGGCCCTCAAGAGACCCAGTACTTC.

As regards this clonotype: Its ends do not fully match the called genes, so a read error is possible. V usage is TRBV20-1 and J usage is TRBJ2-7, with D possibly TRBD2 on 6 matching bases. This CDR3 spans 12 amino acids. Germline loops: CDR1 DFQATT, CDR2 SNEGSKA (reference sequence). The CDR3 reads CSARGTTYERYF. CDR3 sequence (DNA): TGCAGTGCTAGAGGGACTACTTACGAGCGGTACTTC.

This clonotype has a handful of counts. The V gene is TRBV7-2, the J gene TRBJ2-4, with 8 bases identical to TRBD1. V shed 1 base and J 4 bases; nucleotides not matched to a gene: 6. Germline V CDR1 and CDR2: SGHTA, FQGNSA. The CDR3 sequence is 16 residues long. CDR3 amino acids: CASSLEGRTGKNIQYF. As DNA, the CDR3 is TGTGCCAGCAGCTTAGAAGGACGGACAGGGAAAAACATTCAGTACTTC.

This clonotype was recorded only once. Likely a read error: the CDR3 ends without its conserved phenylalanine or tryptophan. Because the CDR3's place on the DNA is in doubt, the DNA is left out and the CDR3 is given as listed by TCRdb. The chain links TRBV9 to TRBJ2-7; TRBD1, the D gene given by the table, was not confirmed from the DNA. Looked up from germline, CDR1 is SGDLS and CDR2 is YYNGEE. The CDR3 is 14 amino acids long, termini counted. CDR3 in amino acids: CASSVGPGSYEQYL.

Comments on this clonotype: Since a much larger clone is just one base distant, this may be a read error. The rearrangement links TRBV5-6 to TRBJ1-6, with D perhaps matching TRBD1 (5 bases). The CDR3 is made up of 15 amino acids. Trimming removed 4 bases at V and 5 bases at J, with 13 bases between. The germline gives CDR1 SGHDT, CDR2 YYEEEE. DNA for the CDR3: TGTGCCAGCAGCGAACCGGGACGGGATAATTCACCCCTCCACTTT. Translating gives CASSEPGRDNSPLHF.

The chain carries TRBV13 and TRBJ2-5; 12 bases map to TRBD2. Germline CDR1 PRHDT, CDR2 FYEKMQ (reference sequence). The junction had 12 bases not matched to a gene; V was cut back by 4 bases and J by 3 bases. The CDR3 is made up of 18 amino acids. The CDR3 spells CASSSRLAGARWEETQYF. The CDR3 DNA follows: TGTGCCAGCAGCTCCCGACTAGCGGGGGCTCGGTGGGAAGAGACCCAGTACTTC.

The chain joins TRBV6-2 or TRBV6-3 to TRBJ2-1; TRBD2 might be the D (6 bases). The germline V gene has CDR1 MNHEY and CDR2 SVGEGT. V was pared by 5 bases and J by 3 bases, with 20 bases between. This CDR3 region has 17 residues. The CDR3 coding sequence is TGTGCCAGCAGTATGTATGCCGGGACTTGGGGCTACAATGAGCAGTTCTTC. It is translated as CASSMYAGTWGYNEQFF.

This clonotype was counted many times. The DNA of the CDR3 is TGCGCCAGCAGCCAAGTACCCCTTTTAGCGGGAGGGCGGGGTGAGGCCCAGTACTTC. Its translation is CASSQVPLLAGGRGEAQYF. The chain joins TRBV4-1 to TRBJ2-5; 11 bases line up with TRBD2. The CDR3 has 19 residues. Trimming took 1 base from V and 9 from J; bases not matched to a gene: 19. Germline values: CDR1 MGHRA, CDR2 YSYEKL.

The V call is TRBV28, the J call TRBJ2-7; D remains unclear. CDR3 size: 13 residues. Germline loops: CDR1 MDHEN, CDR2 SYDVKM. Trimming took 3 bases from V and 2 from J, leaving 8 bases between them. Here the CDR3 DNA reads TGTGCCAGCAGTTTCCTAAGAGCCTACGAGCAGTACTTC. Its protein is CASSFLRAYEQYF.